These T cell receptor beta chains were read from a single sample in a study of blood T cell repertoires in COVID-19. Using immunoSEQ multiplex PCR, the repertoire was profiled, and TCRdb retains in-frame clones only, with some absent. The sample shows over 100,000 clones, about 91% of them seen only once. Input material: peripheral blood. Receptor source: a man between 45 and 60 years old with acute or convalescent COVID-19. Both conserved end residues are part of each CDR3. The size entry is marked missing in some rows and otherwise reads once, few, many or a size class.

CDR3: CACSGGAYGYTF; size: NA; J: TRBJ1-2; V: TRBV19
CDR3: CASSPQQRETGEQYF; size: once; J: TRBJ2-7; V: TRBV18
CDR3: CASSLYRGDQPQHF; size: once; J: TRBJ1-5; V: TRBV7-2
CDR3: CASSSSVQRTEQYF; size: NA; J: TRBJ2-7; V: TRBV3-1/TRBV3-2
CDR3: CASSGTGAGDEKLFF; size: NA; J: TRBJ1-4; V: TRBV18
CDR3: CASSARLQPQHF; size: NA; J: TRBJ1-5; V: TRBV19
CDR3: CASNIQGSNEKLFF; size: NA; J: TRBJ1-4; V: TRBV5-4
CDR3: CAISEGRAQGIF; size: NA; J: TRBJ1-2; V: TRBV10-3
CDR3: CASSRETPTQYF; size: NA; J: TRBJ2-5; V: TRBV6-2/TRBV6-3
CDR3: CASGNRDSGNTIYF; size: NA; J: TRBJ1-3; V: TRBV2
CDR3: CASRSPGSEAGYTF; size: NA; J: TRBJ1-2; V: TRBV6-4
CDR3: CASSETRGQSGANVLTF; size: NA; J: TRBJ2-6; V: TRBV18
CDR3: CASGLGLDTQYF; size: NA; J: TRBJ2-3; V: TRBV12-5
CDR3: CASSLDTGRIETEAFF; size: NA; J: TRBJ1-1; V: TRBV11-2
CDR3: CASSLGGLKGEAFF; size: NA; J: TRBJ1-1; V: TRBV28
CDR3: CASSLEAGSGYTF; size: NA; J: TRBJ1-2; V: TRBV11-2
CDR3: CASSYGRANGNTIYF; size: once; J: TRBJ1-3; V: TRBV6-5
CDR3: CASSLEVSPVAEAFF; size: NA; J: TRBJ1-1; V: TRBV27
CDR3: CAWRIIQGLPEAFF; size: NA; J: TRBJ1-1; V: TRBV30
CDR3: CAIRGGPGANYGYTF; size: NA; J: TRBJ1-2; V: TRBV6-5
CDR3: CASSDPDRAQFF; size: NA; J: TRBJ2-1; V: TRBV10-1
CDR3: CASSETGNQPQHF; size: NA; J: TRBJ1-5; V: TRBV28
CDR3: CASSYSRSSYNEQFF; size: NA; J: TRBJ2-1; V: TRBV6-6
CDR3: CASSSTGGETGELFF; size: NA; J: TRBJ2-2; V: TRBV6-4
CDR3: CASSRTRIDTEAFF; size: NA; J: TRBJ1-1; V: TRBV6-5
CDR3: CASSHDRSSGNTIYF; size: NA; J: TRBJ1-3; V: TRBV18
CDR3: CASSERGGGNEKLFF; size: NA; J: TRBJ1-4; V: TRBV2
CDR3: CASSVTSGRSDTQYF; size: NA; J: TRBJ2-3; V: TRBV2
CDR3: CASSSDRDRANF; size: NA; J: TRBJ2-5; V: TRBV7-9
CDR3: CASSQVLGQPYGYTF; size: NA; J: TRBJ1-2; V: TRBV4-1